One and the same sample provided the 7 T cell receptor beta chains below, sequenced in a study of blood T cell repertoires in COVID-19. The assay was immunoSEQ multiplex PCR, and TCRdb's table has in-frame clones only and misses some. The table records just over 150,000 clones, 75% to 85% of them present only once. Sequencing used peripheral blood. These receptors came from a man aged 55-75 years with acute or convalescent COVID-19.

The chain uses TRBV7-6 and TRBJ1-1; the match to TRBD1 covers 8 bases. Germline loops: CDR1 SGHVS, CDR2 FNYEAQ. Unmatched junction bases numbered 3, after V lost 5 bases and J lost 1 base. The CDR3 extends over 14 amino acids. In DNA, the CDR3 is TGTGCCAGCAGCCCAGACAGGGGGAACACTGAAGCTTTCTTT. It translates to CASSPDRGNTEAFF.

The chain combines TRBV7-3 with TRBJ1-1; 8 bases are shared with TRBD1. Germline-derived CDR1 and CDR2 are SGHTA and FQGTGA. The length of the CDR3 is 15 residues. The junction had 10 bases not matched to a gene; V was cut back by 5 bases and J by 5 bases. The CDR3: CASSHDGQGGTEAFF. CDR3 coding DNA: TGTGCCAGCAGCCATGATGGACAGGGCGGAACTGAAGCTTTCTTT.

This chain's CDR3 is CASRGQMNTEAFF. The CDR3, as DNA: TGTGCCAGCAGGGGACAAATGAACACTGAAGCTTTCTTT. This chain uses TRBV2 with TRBJ1-1; the D gene is possibly TRBD1 (6 bases). The germline gives CDR1 SNHLY, CDR2 FYNNEI. The CDR3 totals 13 residues. Deletions cut 6 bases from V and 0 bases from J, with 8 bases between.

The rearrangement joins TRBV12-3 or TRBV12-4 to TRBJ1-5; D not certain. The V end was cut by 4 bases, the J end by 7 bases, with 8 bases between. This CDR3 comprises 12 residues. CDR3 nucleotides: TGTGCCAGCAGTTCCCCGGGACAGCCCCAGCATTTT. It yields the protein CASSSPGQPQHF.

The chain is built from TRBV24-1 and TRBJ2-2; D is ambiguous. V was shortened by 3 bases and J by 1 base, with 5 bases between the two germline ends. The CDR3 is 14 residues long. CDR1 and CDR2 (germline): KGHDR, SFDVKD. The CDR3 DNA follows: TGTGCCACCAGTGATCCAGGGAACACCGGGGAGCTGTTTTTT. Residues: CATSDPGNTGELFF.

The chain employs TRBV6-6 and TRBJ1-4; D gene uncertain. V was clipped by 8 bases and J by 5 bases, with 9 bases between them. Germline CDR1 and CDR2: MNHNY and SVGAGI (reference sequence). CDR3 length: 12 amino acids. The CDR3, as DNA: TGTGCCAGCCGCAACACAAATGAAAAACTGTTTTTT. Encoded protein: CASRNTNEKLFF.

The chain links TRBV6-1 to TRBJ1-1; possibly TRBD1 for D (5 bases). Germline CDR1 reads MNHNS; CDR2 reads SASEGT. The CDR3 is made up of 17 amino acids. The ends were cut back, 1 base at V and 0 bases at J, with 15 bases in the middle. The CDR3 protein is CASSEGAGYTMNTEAFF. The CDR3 DNA is TGTGCCAGCAGTGAAGGAGCAGGGTATACCATGAACACTGAAGCTTTCTTT.